This passage covers 15 T cell receptor beta chains from one sample sequenced in a study of graft-versus-host responses after intestinal transplantation. Clones were read by immunoSEQ multiplex PCR, and TCRdb kept only the in-frame ones, dropping some. Of 80,000 to 100,000 clones in the sample, roughly 89% were seen once. For these TCRs, the target antigens are not known. The sample was unstimulated CD4+ T cells sorted from spleen or lymph node cells, taken before intestinal transplant. Receptors were obtained from a human donor who received an intestinal transplant.

The chain couples TRBV2 to TRBJ2-7; D possibly corresponds to TRBD1 (7 bases). CDR1 and CDR2 from the germline V gene are SNHLY and FYNNEI. The CDR3 is made up of 16 amino acids. Trimming cost V 6 bases and J 1 base, with 19 bases left between them. Written as DNA, the CDR3 is TGTGCCAGCAGCGGCCCCGGGGGACAGAAGTCCTACGAGCAGTACTTC. It yields the protein CASSGPGGQKSYEQYF.

The rearrangement joins TRBV6-1 to TRBJ1-5; no reliable D call. Trimming shortened V by 2 bases and J by 4 bases, and 15 bases separated the two germline ends. The CDR3 extends over 16 amino acids. Germline CDR1 reads MNHNS; CDR2 reads SASEGT. CDR3 protein: CASSEIRMAFNQPQHF. For the CDR3, the DNA is TGTGCCAGCAGTGAAATACGCATGGCCTTTAATCAGCCCCAGCATTTT.

CDR3 sequence reads: CTSSQDRRTGGYEQYF. CDR3 in DNA: TGCACCAGCAGCCAAGATAGAAGGACAGGGGGCTACGAGCAGTACTTC. The chain carries TRBV1 and TRBJ2-7; whether TRBD1, the table's D call, matches the DNA was not checked. TRBV1 counts as a pseudogene. The CDR3 spans 16 residues.

The chain joins TRBV6-5 to TRBJ2-4, with D perhaps TRBD2 (6 bases). The CDR3 is 12 residues long. Germline V CDR1 and CDR2: MNHEY, SVGAGI. The ends were cut back, 8 bases at V and 6 bases at J, with 11 bases in the middle. CDR3 residues: CASGDGGNIQYF. The CDR3 bases are TGTGCCAGCGGGGACGGGGGAAACATTCAGTACTTC.

In this sample, this clone turned up once. The V gene is TRBV4-2, the J gene TRBJ1-6; TRBD1 might be the D (6 bases). V lost 9 bases and J 9 bases, leaving 21 bases between the germline ends. This CDR3 has 15 amino acids. Germline lookup yields CDR1 LGHNA and CDR2 YNFKEQ. CDR3 protein: CASNRNREGGSPLHF. The CDR3 nucleotides read TGTGCCAGTAACCGGAACAGGGAGGGAGGTTCACCCCTCCACTTT.

This rearrangement joins TRBV6-5 to TRBJ2-1; D gene uncertain. The germline V and J ends were trimmed by 6 bases and 8 bases, with 11 bases remaining between them. The CDR3 sequence is 12 residues long. The germline V gene encodes CDR1 MNHEY and CDR2 SVGAGI. CDR3 sequence: CASSRTPHEQFF. The CDR3 coding sequence is TGTGCCAGCAGCCGAACTCCCCATGAGCAGTTCTTC.

This sequence joins TRBV6-6 and TRBJ1-4, with a possible D match to TRBD1 (5 bases). Trimming cost V 2 bases and J 5 bases, with 12 bases left between them. This CDR3 contains 15 residues. CDR1 is MNHNY, CDR2 SVGAGI, per germline (reference sequence). The CDR3 DNA reads as TGTGCCAGCAGTTACGTCGGCAGGGTCAATGAAAAACTGTTTTTT. Encoded protein: CASSYVGRVNEKLFF.

The chain has TRBV6-6 and TRBJ1-5, with 9 bases aligning to TRBD1. Germline-derived CDR1 and CDR2 are MNHNY and SVGAGI (reference sequence). This CDR3 is built from 16 residues. V trimming: 5 bases; J trimming: 0 bases; junction bases outside the gene matches: 5. This chain's CDR3 is CASSPGQGISNQPQHF. DNA of the CDR3: TGTGCCAGCAGTCCGGGACAGGGCATTAGCAATCAGCCCCAGCATTTT.

The chain recombines TRBV5-1 with TRBJ2-3; 8 bases map to TRBD2. After removal of 4 bases from V and 4 bases from J, the junction contained 5 bases not matched to a gene. The CDR3 has 14 residues. Germline lookup yields CDR1 SGHRS and CDR2 YFSETQ. DNA of the CDR3: TGCGCCAGCAGCCTCGGGGGGGCCCCAGATACGCAGTATTTT. It yields the protein CASSLGGAPDTQYF. The complete variable domain, with remaining parts taken from reference TRBV5-1 and TRBJ2-3, reads KAGVTQTPRYLIKTRGQQVTLSCSPISGHRSVSWYQQTPGQGLQFLFEYFSETQRNKGNFPGRFSGRQFSNSRSEMNVSTLELGDSALYLCASSLGGAPDTQYFGPGTRLTVL.

This CDR3 is CAISSPGGGGGLEAFF. In nucleotides, the CDR3 is TGTGCCATCTCAAGCCCGGGGGGAGGCGGGGGGCTTGAAGCTTTCTTT. J is TRBJ1-1 and V is TRBV10-3, with a weak D call TRBD1 (6 bases). This CDR3 region has 16 residues. V gave up 8 bases and J gave up 7 bases, with 26 bases separating them. Looked up from germline, CDR1 is ENHRY and CDR2 is SYGVKD.

This chain uses TRBV18 with TRBJ2-7; 7 bases are shared with TRBD2. J was trimmed by 5 bases and V by 0 bases; bases with no gene match: 4. The CDR3 consists of 14 residues. CDR1 is KGHSH, CDR2 LQKENI, per germline. The CDR3 nucleotides read TGTGCCAGCTCACCACCGCGGACTAGGGACGAGCAGTACTTC. Amino acid sequence: CASSPPRTRDEQYF.

The CDR3 sequence is CASGTSGSQQYF. As DNA, the CDR3 is TGTGCCAGCGGGACTAGCGGGAGTCAGCAGTACTTC. The gene calls are TRBV6-1 and TRBJ2-7; 14 bases align to TRBD2. The trim removed 8 bases at V and 8 bases at J, leaving 2 bases unmatched. Germline V gives CDR1 MNHNS, CDR2 SASEGT. The CDR3 consists of 12 residues.

J is TRBJ1-3 and V is TRBV9; a weak D match, TRBD1 (5 bases). CDR1 and CDR2 (germline): SGDLS, YYNGEE. V was pared by 1 base and J by 4 bases, with 12 bases between. The CDR3 covers 15 residues. CDR3 in DNA: TGTGCCAGCAGCGTAAAAGCGGGGGGGGGAAACACCATATATTTT. Encoded protein: CASSVKAGGGNTIYF.

The rearrangement uses TRBV18 and TRBJ2-1, with TRBD2 matching 12 bases. The CDR3 is made up of 17 amino acids. CDR1 KGHSH and CDR2 LQKENI come from the germline V gene. Trimming removed 5 bases from V and 7 bases from J; junction bases left unmatched: 12. In nucleotides, the CDR3 is TGTGCCAGCTCATCCTTACCGGGACTAGCGGGTGAGAATGAGCAGTTCTTC. Translating gives CASSSLPGLAGENEQFF.

V gene TRBV2 combines with J gene TRBJ2-3; 8 bases agree with TRBD1. The CDR3 runs to 14 residues. V lost 8 bases to trimming and J lost 2 bases; unmatched junction nucleotides: 6. Germline V gene lookup returns CDR1 SNHLY and CDR2 FYNNEI. The CDR3 here is CASLQGVDTDTQYF. Written as DNA, the CDR3 is TGTGCCAGCCTACAGGGGGTAGACACAGATACGCAGTATTTT.